Reported below is one TCR beta chain. Antigen unknown. The data were produced by immunoSEQ multiplex PCR, yet TCRdb's version contains in-frame clones alone and is incomplete. The sample lists about 30,000 clones, 85% to 90% occurring once. The CDR3 extends over 15 amino acids. The germline gives CDR1 ENHRY, CDR2 SYGVKD. V lost 5 bases to trimming and J lost 7 bases, with 17 bases between them. The data stem from a study of PD-L1 blockade in urothelial cancer. Study at large: Patients' histories included 0 to 3 prior chemotherapy regimens. Per blood sample, T cells had a median of roughly 150,000.

Study-wide results and caveats: Lower pretreatment blood TCR clonality, under the median, predicted better survival, researchers reported. Tumor-associated TCR clones expanded more in blood at 3 weeks in patients with durable benefit.

Source: PBMCs, taken around atezolizumab (anti-PD-L1) treatment. The TCR originated in a man aged 45-60 years with urothelial cancer. The rearrangement uses TRBV10-3 and TRBJ2-2; no clear D. Here the CDR3 DNA reads TGTGCCATCAGTCATGGTGGGCAGGTCAACGGGGAGCTGTTTTTT. Its protein is CAISHGGQVNGELFF.